The T cell receptor beta chain described here comes from a study of blood T cell repertoires in COVID-19. About the research overall: From T cells, B-cell-depleted T cells, or PBMCs came the material, which was cDNA or gDNA.

In the authors' workflow: Reference gene primer amplification gave nucleated cell count estimates. The repertoire was sequenced with immunoSEQ multiplex PCR; TCRdb's copy has only in-frame clones and lacks some. V, J and clone size derive from that table, while D and trimming were established from the DNA sequence. The data show just over 300,000 clones, roughly 89% seen once. The sample taken for sequencing was peripheral blood. This receptor was identified in a young woman with COVID-19, enrolled during active disease.

The CDR3 here is CASSGSGAAGTEAFF. CDR3 bases: TGTGCCAGCAGTGGTTCAGGGGCGGCGGGCACTGAAGCTTTCTTT. J is TRBJ1-1 and V is TRBV28; TRBD1 is a possible D gene (6 bases). The CDR3 is 15 residues long. Germline V gene sequence: CDR1 MDHEN, CDR2 SYDVKM. Trimming stripped 5 bases from V and 4 bases from J, with 17 bases between.